A selection of T cell receptor beta chains follows, all from one sample in a study of blood T cell repertoires in COVID-19. Sequencing used immunoSEQ multiplex PCR; TCRdb keeps in-frame clones, though not all of them. The sample includes about 110,000 clones, 80% to 95% of them seen just once. Sequenced input: peripheral blood. The receptors stem from a woman aged 25 to 39 with acute or convalescent COVID-19. The CDR3 runs from the conserved cysteine through the conserved F or W. Fields, in order: V gene, J gene, clone size, D gene, CDR3 protein, CDR3 DNA. A D gene is named only where the DNA matches it firmly. Rows may omit the clone size; those that give it use once, few, many or a size class.

v_call: TRBV6-5; j_call: TRBJ1-2; clone_size: once; d_call: TRBD1; cdr3_aa: CASSRQGQGYTF; cdr3_nt: TGTGCCAGCAGTAGACAGGGTCAGGGCTACACCTTC
v_call: TRBV18; j_call: TRBJ2-7; clone_size: NA; d_call: TRBD1; cdr3_aa: CASSPGQGLDEQYF; cdr3_nt: TGTGCCAGCTCACCAGGACAGGGTTTGGACGAGCAGTACTTC
v_call: TRBV5-6; j_call: TRBJ1-2; clone_size: NA; d_call: TRBD1; cdr3_aa: CASSLVSAGGRFGYTF; cdr3_nt: TGTGCCAGCAGCTTGGTGTCGGCAGGGGGAAGGTTTGGCTACACCTTC
v_call: TRBV10-2; j_call: TRBJ2-2; clone_size: NA; d_call: NA; cdr3_aa: CATTLSNTGELFF; cdr3_nt: TGCGCCACCACTCTTTCGAACACCGGGGAGCTGTTTTTT
v_call: TRBV28; j_call: TRBJ2-7; clone_size: NA; d_call: NA; cdr3_aa: CASSLDSSYEQYF; cdr3_nt: TGTGCCAGCAGTTTAGACTCCTCCTACGAGCAGTACTTC
v_call: TRBV4-1; j_call: TRBJ1-2; clone_size: NA; d_call: TRBD1; cdr3_aa: CASSQGTGASGYTF; cdr3_nt: TGCGCCAGCAGCCAAGGGACAGGGGCGAGTGGCTACACCTTC
v_call: TRBV6-5; j_call: TRBJ2-7; clone_size: NA; d_call: NA; cdr3_aa: CASRGMAYEQYF; cdr3_nt: TGTGCCAGCAGGGGCATGGCCTACGAGCAGTACTTC
v_call: TRBV5-6; j_call: TRBJ2-7; clone_size: NA; d_call: NA; cdr3_aa: CASSLSIPYEQYF; cdr3_nt: TGTGCCAGCAGCTTGTCCATTCCCTACGAGCAGTACTTC
v_call: TRBV3-1/TRBV3-2; j_call: TRBJ1-3; clone_size: many; d_call: TRBD1; cdr3_aa: CASSQDYRGPGNTIYF; cdr3_nt: TGTGCCAGCAGCCAAGATTACAGGGGGCCTGGAAACACCATATATTTT
v_call: TRBV28; j_call: TRBJ2-7; clone_size: NA; d_call: TRBD1; cdr3_aa: CASSPYRGPYEQYF; cdr3_nt: TGTGCCAGCAGTCCGTACAGGGGCCCCTACGAGCAGTACTTC
v_call: TRBV24-1; j_call: TRBJ2-1; clone_size: NA; d_call: NA; cdr3_aa: CATSSTGRVNEQFF; cdr3_nt: TGTGCCACCAGTAGTACAGGGAGAGTCAATGAGCAGTTCTTC
v_call: TRBV28; j_call: TRBJ2-1; clone_size: NA; d_call: TRBD1; cdr3_aa: CASSSRGQGRNEQFF; cdr3_nt: TGTGCCAGCAGTTCACGGGGACAGGGACGCAATGAGCAGTTCTTC
v_call: TRBV25-1; j_call: TRBJ1-1; clone_size: NA; d_call: TRBD1; cdr3_aa: CASSKTGSGNTEAFF; cdr3_nt: TGTGCCAGCAGTAAGACAGGGAGCGGAAACACTGAAGCTTTCTTT
v_call: TRBV28; j_call: TRBJ1-5; clone_size: NA; d_call: NA; cdr3_aa: CASKFVGQANQPQHF; cdr3_nt: TGTGCCAGCAAGTTCGTGGGTCAGGCGAATCAGCCCCAGCATTTT
v_call: TRBV11-2; j_call: TRBJ2-3; clone_size: NA; d_call: TRBD2; cdr3_aa: CASSHTSGGTDTQYF; cdr3_nt: TGTGCCAGCAGCCACACTAGCGGGGGCACAGATACGCAGTATTTT
v_call: TRBV3-1/TRBV3-2; j_call: TRBJ1-1; clone_size: NA; d_call: NA; cdr3_aa: CASSHTQGTRNTEAFF; cdr3_nt: TGTGCCAGCAGCCACACGCAGGGGACCCGAAACACTGAAGCTTTCTTT
v_call: TRBV28; j_call: TRBJ2-7; clone_size: NA; d_call: TRBD2; cdr3_aa: CASHELAGGEQYF; cdr3_nt: TGTGCCAGCCACGAGCTAGCGGGGGGCGAGCAGTACTTC
v_call: TRBV5-1; j_call: TRBJ1-1; clone_size: few; d_call: NA; cdr3_aa: CASSPRGKVNSEAFF; cdr3_nt: TGCGCCAGCAGCCCCCGGGGGAAAGTCAATTCTGAAGCTTTCTTT
v_call: TRBV28; j_call: TRBJ2-7; clone_size: NA; d_call: TRBD1; cdr3_aa: CASSSPGGTGGAEQYF; cdr3_nt: TGTGCCAGCAGTTCCCCAGGGGGGACAGGGGGAGCCGAGCAGTACTTC
v_call: TRBV19; j_call: TRBJ2-5; clone_size: NA; d_call: TRBD2; cdr3_aa: CASQFSGRDQETQYF; cdr3_nt: TGTGCCAGCCAGTTTAGCGGGAGAGACCAAGAGACCCAGTACTTC
v_call: TRBV6-2/TRBV6-3; j_call: TRBJ1-1; clone_size: NA; d_call: NA; cdr3_aa: CASSSTMNPHRNTEAFF; cdr3_nt: TGTGCCAGCAGTTCCACCATGAACCCGCATAGAAACACTGAAGCTTTCTTT
v_call: TRBV30; j_call: TRBJ2-5; clone_size: NA; d_call: TRBD1; cdr3_aa: CAWRGSGTGSWRTQYF; cdr3_nt: TGTGCCTGGAGAGGTTCCGGGACAGGTTCGTGGCGAACCCAGTACTTC
v_call: TRBV4-2; j_call: TRBJ2-7; clone_size: NA; d_call: TRBD1; cdr3_aa: CASSQERGQGYEQYF; cdr3_nt: TGTGCCAGCAGCCAAGAGCGGGGACAGGGTTACGAGCAGTACTTC
v_call: TRBV10-3; j_call: TRBJ1-1; clone_size: NA; d_call: TRBD1; cdr3_aa: CAISRQGVNTEAFF; cdr3_nt: TGTGCCATCAGCAGACAGGGGGTGAACACTGAAGCTTTCTTT
v_call: TRBV27; j_call: TRBJ1-5; clone_size: NA; d_call: NA; cdr3_aa: CASSPNVGEGQSQPQHF; cdr3_nt: TGTGCCAGCAGTCCCAATGTGGGGGAGGGGCAATCTCAGCCCCAGCATTTT
v_call: TRBV5-6; j_call: TRBJ1-5; clone_size: few; d_call: TRBD1; cdr3_aa: CASSSGGWNQPQHF; cdr3_nt: TGTGCCAGCAGCTCAGGGGGATGGAATCAGCCCCAGCATTTT
v_call: TRBV6-2/TRBV6-3; j_call: TRBJ1-1; clone_size: once; d_call: NA; cdr3_aa: CASSPPGSKGKYIEAFF; cdr3_nt: TGTGCCAGCAGTCCCCCGGGGTCTAAGGGAAAATACATTGAAGCTTTCTTT
v_call: TRBV7-2; j_call: TRBJ2-7; clone_size: NA; d_call: NA; cdr3_aa: CASSLDWLAGDHEQYF; cdr3_nt: TGTGCCAGCAGCTTAGACTGGTTGGCAGGGGACCACGAGCAGTACTTC
v_call: TRBV2; j_call: TRBJ1-5; clone_size: NA; d_call: NA; cdr3_aa: CASSEGGGFGQPQHF; cdr3_nt: TGTGCCAGCAGTGAAGGGGGAGGGTTCGGGCAGCCCCAGCATTTT
v_call: TRBV6-5; j_call: TRBJ2-7; clone_size: NA; d_call: NA; cdr3_aa: CASRLSGVVYEQYF; cdr3_nt: TGTGCCAGCAGACTTTCAGGGGTAGTATACGAGCAGTACTTC
v_call: TRBV4-3; j_call: TRBJ1-6; clone_size: NA; d_call: TRBD1; cdr3_aa: CASSQGQGNNSPLHF; cdr3_nt: TGCGCCAGCAGCCAAGGACAGGGAAATAATTCACCCCTCCACTTT
v_call: TRBV7-6; j_call: TRBJ2-2; clone_size: NA; d_call: TRBD1; cdr3_aa: CASSRTGSGELFF; cdr3_nt: TGTGCCAGCAGCAGGACAGGGTCCGGGGAGCTGTTTTTT
v_call: TRBV13; j_call: TRBJ1-2; clone_size: NA; d_call: NA; cdr3_aa: CASRNGGDYGYTF; cdr3_nt: TGTGCCAGCAGGAATGGGGGGGACTATGGCTACACCTTC
v_call: TRBV3-1/TRBV3-2; j_call: TRBJ2-5; clone_size: NA; d_call: NA; cdr3_aa: CASSQECAPEETQYF; cdr3_nt: TGTGCCAGCAGCCAAGAGTGTGCTCCAGAAGAGACCCAGTACTTC
v_call: TRBV6-5; j_call: TRBJ1-6; clone_size: NA; d_call: NA; cdr3_aa: CASSPYLDSPLHF; cdr3_nt: TGTGCCAGCAGTCCCTACTTGGATTCACCCCTCCACTTT
v_call: TRBV13; j_call: TRBJ2-7; clone_size: NA; d_call: TRBD1; cdr3_aa: CASSGDSSYEQYF; cdr3_nt: TGTGCCAGCTCAGGGGACAGCTCCTACGAGCAGTACTTC
v_call: TRBV7-7; j_call: TRBJ2-2; clone_size: NA; d_call: TRBD2; cdr3_aa: CASSFLAGQNTGELFF; cdr3_nt: TGTGCCAGCAGCTTCCTAGCGGGGCAGAACACCGGGGAGCTGTTTTTT
v_call: TRBV9; j_call: TRBJ2-7; clone_size: NA; d_call: TRBD1; cdr3_aa: CASSVGGTGIYEQYF; cdr3_nt: TGTGCCAGCAGCGTAGGGGGGACAGGGATTTACGAGCAGTACTTC
v_call: TRBV18; j_call: TRBJ1-1; clone_size: NA; d_call: NA; cdr3_aa: CASSPFVQAGNTEAFF; cdr3_nt: TGTGCCAGCTCACCATTTGTGCAGGCGGGGAACACTGAAGCTTTCTTT
v_call: TRBV30; j_call: TRBJ1-5; clone_size: NA; d_call: NA; cdr3_aa: CAWSVQGKDSNQPQHF; cdr3_nt: TGTGCCTGGAGTGTGCAGGGGAAAGATAGCAATCAGCCCCAGCATTTT
v_call: TRBV21-1; j_call: TRBJ2-3; clone_size: NA; d_call: NA; cdr3_aa: CASSKEWSGSWVDTQYF; cdr3_nt: TGTGCCAGCAGCAAAGAGTGGAGCGGATCGTGGGTAGATACGCAGTATTTT
v_call: TRBV28; j_call: TRBJ2-5; clone_size: NA; d_call: TRBD2; cdr3_aa: CASSDRGGRRETQYF; cdr3_nt: TGTGCCAGCAGTGACCGGGGGGGGCGCCGGGAGACCCAGTACTTC
v_call: TRBV28; j_call: TRBJ1-3; clone_size: once; d_call: NA; cdr3_aa: CASTPGAAPLVGNTIYF; cdr3_nt: TGTGCCAGCACCCCCGGTGCGGCCCCGTTAGTTGGAAACACCATATATTTT
v_call: TRBV30; j_call: TRBJ1-5; clone_size: NA; d_call: TRBD1; cdr3_aa: CAWSLETGGYQPQHF; cdr3_nt: TGTGCCTGGAGTCTTGAGACAGGGGGTTATCAGCCCCAGCATTTT
v_call: TRBV24-1; j_call: TRBJ2-1; clone_size: NA; d_call: TRBD2; cdr3_aa: CATSDPGLAGGPYSYNEQFF; cdr3_nt: TGTGCCACCAGTGATCCTGGACTAGCGGGGGGGCCCTACTCCTACAATGAGCAGTTCTTC
v_call: TRBV27; j_call: TRBJ1-6; clone_size: NA; d_call: NA; cdr3_aa: CASSPLQGQNSPLHF; cdr3_nt: TGTGCCAGCAGTCCCTTACAGGGCCAGAATTCACCCCTCCACTTT
v_call: TRBV3-1/TRBV3-2; j_call: TRBJ1-2; clone_size: NA; d_call: NA; cdr3_aa: CASSPPPRTGPNYGYTF; cdr3_nt: TGTGCCAGCAGCCCCCCGCCCCGAACAGGGCCCAACTATGGCTACACCTTC
v_call: TRBV6-2/TRBV6-3; j_call: TRBJ2-7; clone_size: NA; d_call: NA; cdr3_aa: CASSYFWHEQYF; cdr3_nt: TGTGCCAGCAGTTACTTTTGGCACGAGCAGTACTTC
v_call: TRBV7-9; j_call: TRBJ2-1; clone_size: NA; d_call: TRBD1; cdr3_aa: CASSLGTGGAYNEQFF; cdr3_nt: TGTGCCAGCAGCTTAGGGACAGGGGGCGCCTACAATGAGCAGTTCTTC
v_call: TRBV19; j_call: TRBJ2-5; clone_size: NA; d_call: NA; cdr3_aa: CASSIGGGDETQYF; cdr3_nt: TGTGCCAGTAGTATAGGGGGGGGCGACGAGACCCAGTACTTC
v_call: TRBV28; j_call: TRBJ1-5; clone_size: NA; d_call: TRBD1; cdr3_aa: CASSSGQGSLFGQPQHF; cdr3_nt: TGTGCCAGCAGCTCCGGACAGGGGAGTTTGTTTGGTCAGCCCCAGCATTTT
v_call: TRBV28; j_call: TRBJ1-4; clone_size: NA; d_call: TRBD1; cdr3_aa: CASSLDGTDNEKLFF; cdr3_nt: TGTGCCAGCAGTTTAGATGGGACAGACAATGAAAAACTGTTTTTT
v_call: TRBV9; j_call: TRBJ2-3; clone_size: NA; d_call: TRBD1; cdr3_aa: CASSHGQGDPGKQYF; cdr3_nt: TGTGCCAGCAGCCACGGACAGGGGGACCCCGGGAAGCAGTATTTT
v_call: TRBV7-3; j_call: TRBJ2-3; clone_size: NA; d_call: TRBD2; cdr3_aa: CASSLGTSGYADTQYF; cdr3_nt: TGTGCCAGCAGCTTAGGGACTAGCGGATACGCTGATACGCAGTATTTT
v_call: TRBV4-1; j_call: TRBJ2-1; clone_size: NA; d_call: NA; cdr3_aa: CASAVADSSYNEQFF; cdr3_nt: TGCGCCTCAGCAGTGGCGGACAGCTCCTACAATGAGCAGTTCTTC
v_call: TRBV6-1; j_call: TRBJ1-5; clone_size: NA; d_call: NA; cdr3_aa: CASSEVRGNQPQHF; cdr3_nt: TGTGCCAGCAGTGAAGTCCGGGGGAATCAGCCCCAGCATTTT
v_call: TRBV29-1; j_call: TRBJ1-2; clone_size: NA; d_call: NA; cdr3_aa: CSAVGSHGYTF; cdr3_nt: TGCAGCGCGGTTGGCTCCCATGGCTACACCTTC